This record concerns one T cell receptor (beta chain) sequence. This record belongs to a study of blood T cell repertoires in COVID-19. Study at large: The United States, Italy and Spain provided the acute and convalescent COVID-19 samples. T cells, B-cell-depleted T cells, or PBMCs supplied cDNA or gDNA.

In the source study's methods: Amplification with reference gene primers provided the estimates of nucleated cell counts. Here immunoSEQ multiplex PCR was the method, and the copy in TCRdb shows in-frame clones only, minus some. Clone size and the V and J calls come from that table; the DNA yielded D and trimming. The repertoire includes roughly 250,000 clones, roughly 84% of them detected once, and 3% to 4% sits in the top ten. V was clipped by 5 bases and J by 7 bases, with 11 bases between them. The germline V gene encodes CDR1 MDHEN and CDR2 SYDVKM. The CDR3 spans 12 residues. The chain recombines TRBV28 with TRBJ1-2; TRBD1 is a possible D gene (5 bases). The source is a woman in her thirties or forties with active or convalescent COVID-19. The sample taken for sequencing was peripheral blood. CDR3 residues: CASSINGGGYTF. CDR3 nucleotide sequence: TGTGCCAGCAGTATCAACGGGGGTGGCTACACCTTC.